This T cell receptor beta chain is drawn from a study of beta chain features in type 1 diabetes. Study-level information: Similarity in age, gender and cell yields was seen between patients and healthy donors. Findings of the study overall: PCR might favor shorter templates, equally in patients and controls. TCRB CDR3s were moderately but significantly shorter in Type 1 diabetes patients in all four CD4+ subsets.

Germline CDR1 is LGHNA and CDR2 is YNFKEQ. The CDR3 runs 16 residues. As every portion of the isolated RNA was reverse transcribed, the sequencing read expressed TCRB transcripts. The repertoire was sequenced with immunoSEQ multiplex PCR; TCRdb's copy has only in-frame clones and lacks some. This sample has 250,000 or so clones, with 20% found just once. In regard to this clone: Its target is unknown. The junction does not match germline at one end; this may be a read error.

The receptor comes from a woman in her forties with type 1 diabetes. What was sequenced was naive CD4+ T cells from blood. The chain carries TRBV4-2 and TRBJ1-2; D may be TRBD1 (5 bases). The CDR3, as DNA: TGTGCCAGCAGGCAAGCGCCCGACAGCTCTAACTATGGCTACACCTTC. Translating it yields CASRQAPDSSNYGYTF.